This is a list of T cell receptor beta chains from one sample in a study of cytomegalovirus exposure and HLA in healthy donors. Clones were read by immunoSEQ multiplex PCR, and TCRdb kept only the in-frame ones, dropping some. The data hold about 140,000 clones, with around three quarters observed a single time. Source material: PBMCs. The receptors originated from a woman younger than 30 in good health and CMV-seropositive. Each CDR3 is given with its conserved first and last residue. Each record gives: J gene, V gene, CDR3 protein.

j_call: TRBJ1-4; v_call: TRBV5-5; cdr3_aa: CASSEFNEKLFF
j_call: TRBJ2-1; v_call: TRBV10-3; cdr3_aa: CASRLADYNEQFF
j_call: TRBJ1-1; v_call: TRBV7-6; cdr3_aa: CASSLGGVNTEAFF
j_call: TRBJ1-1; v_call: TRBV7-9; cdr3_aa: CASSFSGVGATEAFF
j_call: TRBJ2-1; v_call: TRBV2; cdr3_aa: CASRGGEYNEQFF
j_call: TRBJ1-5; v_call: TRBV12-5; cdr3_aa: CASGFALRRDRGSQPQHF
j_call: TRBJ2-3; v_call: TRBV25-1; cdr3_aa: CASSLYRDTQYF
j_call: TRBJ2-7; v_call: TRBV5-5; cdr3_aa: CASSLSGVHPYEQYF
j_call: TRBJ2-4; v_call: TRBV2; cdr3_aa: CASSDPHRVNKNIQYF
j_call: .; v_call: TRBV7-9; cdr3_aa: CASSTGTELSEQYF
j_call: TRBJ1-5; v_call: TRBV6-5; cdr3_aa: CASSPGKLADQPQHF
j_call: TRBJ2-1; v_call: TRBV30; cdr3_aa: CAREVPRGLAGYNEQFF
j_call: TRBJ2-5; v_call: TRBV2; cdr3_aa: CASTLKETQYF
j_call: TRBJ2-1; v_call: TRBV19; cdr3_aa: CASSEQGFSHEQFF
j_call: TRBJ1-2; v_call: TRBV21-1; cdr3_aa: CASSKDGGLFGGYTF
j_call: TRBJ1-5; v_call: TRBV19; cdr3_aa: CASSLGQNQPQHF
j_call: TRBJ1-1; v_call: TRBV4-1; cdr3_aa: CASSLSRGANTEAFF
j_call: TRBJ2-1; v_call: TRBV6-6; cdr3_aa: CASSYRTSGGPNEQFF
j_call: TRBJ2-7; v_call: TRBV15; cdr3_aa: CATSRVDREVREQYF
j_call: TRBJ2-7; v_call: TRBV6-1; cdr3_aa: CASSEARTALYEQYF
j_call: TRBJ2-7; v_call: TRBV6-5; cdr3_aa: CASGDRGLYEQYF
j_call: TRBJ1-4; v_call: TRBV27; cdr3_aa: CASSLTGQGHEKLFF
j_call: TRBJ1-3; v_call: TRBV11-3; cdr3_aa: CASSPGQGPGNTIYF
j_call: TRBJ1-2; v_call: TRBV10-3; cdr3_aa: CAISESNAGQGFSYGYTF
j_call: TRBJ2-7; v_call: TRBV7-2; cdr3_aa: CASSLEASNYEQYF
j_call: TRBJ2-6; v_call: TRBV11-2; cdr3_aa: CASSLDFSGANVLTF
j_call: TRBJ1-1; v_call: TRBV7-2; cdr3_aa: CASSQQTGVNTEAFF
j_call: TRBJ2-2; v_call: TRBV28; cdr3_aa: CASTRGGVAGELFF
j_call: TRBJ1-1; v_call: TRBV6-5; cdr3_aa: CASTQGVNTEAFF
j_call: TRBJ1-1; v_call: TRBV19; cdr3_aa: CASTLDRGFEAFF
j_call: TRBJ1-1; v_call: TRBV11-3; cdr3_aa: CASSLGAGTEAFF
j_call: TRBJ1-2; v_call: TRBV6-1; cdr3_aa: CASSGSGRYGYTF
j_call: TRBJ1-5; v_call: TRBV6-5; cdr3_aa: CASSERGGNQPQHF
j_call: TRBJ2-7; v_call: TRBV7-9; cdr3_aa: CASSLALTGDSYEQYF
j_call: TRBJ2-1; v_call: TRBV19; cdr3_aa: CASSLEAGGRYEQFF
j_call: TRBJ2-6; v_call: TRBV28; cdr3_aa: CASRGQGAGANVLTF
j_call: TRBJ1-2; v_call: TRBV28; cdr3_aa: CATGQVGENGYTF
j_call: TRBJ2-7; v_call: TRBV7-9; cdr3_aa: CASSSKGYEQYF
j_call: TRBJ2-5; v_call: TRBV7-8; cdr3_aa: CASSLARIRDRGDLQETQYF
j_call: TRBJ2-7; v_call: TRBV2; cdr3_aa: CASTGGQSYEQYF
j_call: TRBJ2-7; v_call: TRBV21-1; cdr3_aa: CASSRKPKFRRTYEQYF
j_call: TRBJ1-2; v_call: TRBV6-1; cdr3_aa: CASSEWGIFNYGYTF